This note documents a single TCR beta chain sequence. This record belongs to a study of blood T cell repertoires in COVID-19. The CDR3 contains 14 residues. Trimming shortened V by 5 bases and J by 5 bases, and 11 bases separated the two germline ends. In germline, CDR1 is SGHRS, CDR2 YFSETQ. Repertoires were generated with immunoSEQ multiplex PCR, while TCRdb's copy carries only in-frame clones and drops some. The table has 150,000 to 170,000 clones, roughly 80% seen once. The sequence was collected from a woman in her fifties or sixties with acute or convalescent COVID-19. The chain combines TRBV5-1 with TRBJ1-6; weak D call: TRBD1 (5 bases). Sequencing was performed on peripheral blood. CDR3 in amino acids: CASRYQGNNSPLHF. The CDR3, as DNA: TGCGCCAGCAGATACCAGGGTAATAATTCACCCCTCCACTTT.